Included here is one TCR beta chain sequence, with context. Its antigen remains unidentified. CDR1 is MNHEY and CDR2 is SMNVEV in the germline V gene (reference sequence). CDR3 length: 14 amino acids. V was cut by 3 bases and J by 4 bases, with 12 bases left in between. The assay was immunoSEQ multiplex PCR, and TCRdb's table has in-frame clones only and misses some. The data hold approximately 79,000 clones, with 85% observed a single time. The data stem from a study of OX40 agonist ivuxolimab in advanced cancers. Overall study context: Hepatocellular carcinoma, melanoma, renal cell or head and neck cancer was diagnosed in the dose-escalation patients. The eligibility criteria allowed prior anti-PD-1, anti-PD-L1 or anti-CTLA-4 therapy, and about 40% had some.

Study-wide findings and caveats: The CD4+ and CD8+ T cells in the blood had expanded clonally by week 6 at 0.1 to 3.0 mg/kg.

V gene TRBV27 combines with J gene TRBJ1-1; D is perhaps TRBD1 (6 bases). This clonotype was sampled from an adult with an advanced solid tumor such as melanoma, head and neck, liver or kidney cancer. Sequences were derived from CD4+ or CD8+ T cells sorted from blood, sampled in a trial of the OX40 agonist ivuxolimab. In DNA, the CDR3 is TGTGCCAGCAGTTTCAACAGGGTGGGCACTGAAGCTTTCTTT. Its protein product is CASSFNRVGTEAFF.